The 16 T cell receptor beta chains in this list originate from one sample, sequenced in a study of human versus mouse CDR3 diversity and MHC coevolution. Only in-frame clones appear in the TCRdb table, and some are missing; sequencing was by immunoSEQ multiplex PCR. This table has some 82,000 clones, around 93% appearing once. What was sequenced was naive CD4+ T cells from blood. Subset of the sample: CD45RO-negative CD62L-positive naive CD4 T cells. These receptors were taken from a person aged 30-70 years in good health.

The chain combines TRBV18 with TRBJ1-5; TRBD1 aligns across 12 bases. Per the germline V gene, CDR1 is KGHSH and CDR2 is LQKENI. The CDR3 sequence is 18 residues long. V lost 4 bases, J lost 2 bases, and 9 bases stayed unmatched. CDR3 region: CASSLSGQGARGNQPQHF. The CDR3 DNA reads as TGTGCCAGCTCACTTTCGGGACAGGGGGCGCGAGGCAATCAGCCCCAGCATTTT.

This chain connects TRBV19 to TRBJ2-1; 10 bases fit TRBD2. Trimming cost V 1 base and J 0 bases; bases outside gene matches: 3. This CDR3 is built from 17 residues. In germline, CDR1 is LNHDA, CDR2 SQIVND (reference sequence). CDR3 loop: CASSIAPSGSSYNEQFF. The CDR3 DNA is TGTGCCAGTAGTATAGCTCCTAGCGGGAGCTCCTACAATGAGCAGTTCTTC.

The sample holds one count of this clone. This chain links TRBV9 with TRBJ2-2; D may be TRBD1 (5 bases). CDR1 SGDLS and CDR2 YYNGEE come from the germline V gene. The CDR3 runs to 16 residues. Between the trimmed V and J ends, which lost 7 bases and 1 base, there was a span of 17 bases. The CDR3, as DNA: TGTGCCAGCGACGTTGGGCCAGGGATGAACACCGGGGAGCTGTTTTTT. Protein product: CASDVGPGMNTGELFF.

The genes are TRBV9 and TRBJ2-5, with TRBD2 matching over 8 bases. The germline V gene encodes CDR1 SGDLS and CDR2 YYNGEE. The length of the CDR3 is 17 residues. V lost 0 bases to trimming and J lost 1 base; unmatched junction nucleotides: 8. CDR3 DNA: TGTGCCAGCAGCGTAGCCGGGGCGGGAGGCTTCCAAGAGACCCAGTACTTC. It is translated as CASSVAGAGGFQETQYF.

The rearrangement uses TRBV28 and TRBJ2-5; D is perhaps TRBD2 (5 bases). Judging by the DNA end, TRBJ2-7 fits better; the J call may be wrong. Germline V gene sequence: CDR1 MDHEN, CDR2 SYDVKM. This CDR3 is 16 amino acids long. The CDR3, as DNA: TGTGCCAGCAGTTCGTTTGGACGGGGAGTGACCTACGAGCAGTACTTC. Protein: CASSSFGRGVTYEQYF.

The chain carries TRBV7-6 and TRBJ1-5; 7 nucleotides align to TRBD1. The germline CDR1 and CDR2 sequences are SGHVS and FNYEAQ. The CDR3 is 15 residues long. Trimming removed 1 base from V and 5 bases from J; junction bases left unmatched: 5. The CDR3 spells CASSLEAGGHQPQHF. The CDR3 DNA reads TGTGCCAGCAGCTTAGAAGCAGGGGGTCATCAGCCCCAGCATTTT.

This clone was recorded once. V is TRBV5-1 and J is TRBJ1-1; no reliable D call. Germline loops: CDR1 SGHRS, CDR2 YFSETQ. This CDR3 is 15 amino acids long. V dropped 0 bases and J dropped 3 bases, with 12 bases sitting between them. CDR3 sequence reads: CASSLVVAGDTEAFF. CDR3 DNA: TGCGCCAGCAGCTTGGTAGTAGCCGGGGACACTGAAGCTTTCTTT.

This sequence joins TRBV5-6 and TRBJ1-2; no definite D call. Germline loops: CDR1 SGHDT, CDR2 YYEEEE. Trimming shortened V by 4 bases and J by 5 bases, and 18 bases separated the two germline ends. The CDR3 extends over 15 amino acids. The CDR3 spells CASSLGRSGGYGYTF. CDR3 DNA: TGTGCCAGCAGCCTCGGCCGTAGCGGAGGATATGGCTACACCTTC.

The CDR3 sequence is CASSPVHRGTNEKLFF. The CDR3 DNA follows: TGTGCCAGCAGCCCCGTTCATAGGGGGACTAATGAAAAACTGTTTTTT. This rearrangement joins TRBV9 to TRBJ1-4; TRBD1 might be the D (6 bases). With 4 bases removed from V and 2 bases from J, the gap between germline ends came to 15 bases. The CDR3 extends over 16 amino acids. CDR1 SGDLS and CDR2 YYNGEE come from the germline V gene.

This chain links TRBV5-1 with TRBJ2-7, with 7 bases matching TRBD2. V shed 3 bases, J shed 0 bases, and the junction held 21 bases outside the gene matches. The CDR3 totals 20 residues. Germline CDR1 reads SGHRS; CDR2 reads YFSETQ. CDR3 sequence: CASSSYGTIGRLQSSYEQYF. For the CDR3, the DNA is TGCGCCAGCAGCTCATACGGGACTATCGGTCGGCTACAGAGCTCCTACGAGCAGTACTTC. Full variable domain (rest looked up from reference TRBV5-1 and TRBJ2-7): KAGVTQTPRYLIKTRGQQVTLSCSPISGHRSVSWYQQTPGQGLQFLFEYFSETQRNKGNFPGRFSGRQFSNSRSEMNVSTLELGDSALYLCASSSYGTIGRLQSSYEQYFGPGTRLTVT.

Comments on this clone: The sample carries other DNA sequences with the same CDR3. CDR3 loop: CASSLRTSRSEQFF. The CDR3 nucleotides are TGCGCCAGCAGCTTACGGACTAGTCGGTCTGAGCAGTTCTTC. The rearrangement uses TRBV5-1 and TRBJ2-1; 7 bases align to TRBD2. Per the germline V gene, CDR1 is SGHRS and CDR2 is YFSETQ. This CDR3 is 14 amino acids long. The trim removed 2 bases at V and 9 bases at J, leaving 8 bases unmatched.

The chain joins TRBV19 to TRBJ1-1; the match to TRBD1 covers 8 bases. The CDR3 is made up of 13 amino acids. The germline V gene has CDR1 LNHDA and CDR2 SQIVND (reference sequence). After removal of 3 bases from V and 9 bases from J, the junction contained 6 bases not matched to a gene. Here the CDR3 reads CASSIGQGDQAFF. The CDR3 nucleotides read TGTGCCAGTAGTATCGGACAGGGTGACCAAGCTTTCTTT.

The J gene is TRBJ2-5, the V gene TRBV5-4; TRBD1 aligns across 9 bases. The CDR3 has 15 residues. Germline CDR1 is SGHNT and CDR2 is YYREEE (reference sequence). J was trimmed by 4 bases and V by 0 bases; bases with no gene match: 4. The CDR3 reads CASSLETGGSETQYF. Written as DNA, the CDR3 is TGTGCCAGCAGCTTGGAGACAGGGGGATCAGAGACCCAGTACTTC.

The sample holds one count of this clone. V is TRBV4-3 and J is TRBJ2-1, with 7 bases matching TRBD2. The CDR3 has 17 amino acids. The V and J ends lost 1 base and 3 bases, in that order; junction bases with no gene match: 9. Germline CDR1 LGHNA, CDR2 YSLEER. CDR3 sequence: CASSQGSTSVNYNEQFF. The CDR3 DNA follows: TGCGCCAGCAGCCAAGGAAGTACTAGCGTAAACTACAATGAGCAGTTCTTC.

The genes are TRBV30 and TRBJ1-1; D possibly corresponds to TRBD1 (6 bases). Germline V gene data show CDR1 as GTSNPN and CDR2 as SVGIG (reference sequence). Trimming stripped 7 bases from V and 1 base from J, with 10 bases between. The CDR3 contains 12 residues. CDR3 nucleotides: TGTGCCTTCAAGACAGGGAACACTGAAGCTTTCTTT. Amino acids: CAFKTGNTEAFF.

This clone was found once. The chain links TRBV9 to TRBJ1-1, with D unresolved. The germline CDR1 and CDR2 sequences are SGDLS and YYNGEE. V shed 0 bases and J shed 0 bases, with 9 bases lying between them. The CDR3 runs to 15 residues. Here the CDR3 reads CASSVDAAMNTEAFF. In nucleotides, the CDR3 is TGTGCCAGCAGCGTAGATGCAGCGATGAACACTGAAGCTTTCTTT.